Included here is one TCR beta chain sequence, with context. These data belong to a study of shared clonotypes between healthy human individuals. CD4+ cells were split into CD45RA+ naive and CD45RA-negative memory subsets. The CDR3 runs to 15 residues. V lost 1 base and J lost 5, with 11 bases in between. Germline lookup yields CDR1 MDHEN and CDR2 SYDVKM. Genomic DNA of every subset was divided equally among multiple immunoSEQ plates. Sequenced by immunoSEQ multiplex PCR; TCRdb stores in-frame clones only, minus some. The sample contains 2 million to 2.5 million clones, 93% of which appear only once. This clonotype was sampled from a man aged 18 to 30 in good health. Some clones in this sample may be carry-over from other donors' samples. This chain joins TRBV28 and TRBJ2-2; D not certain. Sequencing was done on a sample of naive CD4+ T cells from PBMCs. The subset was: CD45RA+ positively selected. CDR3 in DNA: TGTGCCAGCAGTTTATCCCCCACGTCTACCGGGGAGCTGTTTTTT. Translation: CASSLSPTSTGELFF.